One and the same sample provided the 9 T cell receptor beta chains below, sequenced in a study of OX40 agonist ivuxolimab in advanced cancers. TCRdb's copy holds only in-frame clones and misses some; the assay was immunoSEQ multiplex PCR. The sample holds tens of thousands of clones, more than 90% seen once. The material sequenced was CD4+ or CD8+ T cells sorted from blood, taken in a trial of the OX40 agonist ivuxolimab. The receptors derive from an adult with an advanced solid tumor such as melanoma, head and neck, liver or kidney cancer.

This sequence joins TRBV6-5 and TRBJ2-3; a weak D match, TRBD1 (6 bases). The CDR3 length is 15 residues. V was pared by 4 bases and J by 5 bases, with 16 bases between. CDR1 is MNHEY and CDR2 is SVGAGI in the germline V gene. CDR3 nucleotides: TGTGCCAGCAGTTTCTCACTTAAAGGGGGAGATACGCAGTATTTT. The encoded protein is CASSFSLKGGDTQYF.

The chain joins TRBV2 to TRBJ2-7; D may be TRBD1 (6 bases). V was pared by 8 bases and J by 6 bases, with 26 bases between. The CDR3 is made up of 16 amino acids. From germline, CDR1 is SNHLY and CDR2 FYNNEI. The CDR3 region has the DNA TGTGCCAGCTTTGATATAGGTCGGGACAAGCCTAGCGAGCAGTACTTC. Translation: CASFDIGRDKPSEQYF.

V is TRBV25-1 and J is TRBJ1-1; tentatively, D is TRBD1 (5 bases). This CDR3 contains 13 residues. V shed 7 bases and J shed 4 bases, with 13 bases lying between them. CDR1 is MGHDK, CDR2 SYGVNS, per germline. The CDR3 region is CASTGGGTTEAFF. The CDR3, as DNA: TGTGCCAGCACCGGGGGGGGGACCACTGAAGCTTTCTTT. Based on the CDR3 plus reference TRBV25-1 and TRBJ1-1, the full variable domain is EADIYQTPRYLVIGTGKKITLECSQTMGHDKMYWYQQDPGMELHLIHYSYGVNSTEKGDLSSESTVSRIRTEHFPLTLESARPSHTSQYLCASTGGGTTEAFFGQGTRLTVV.

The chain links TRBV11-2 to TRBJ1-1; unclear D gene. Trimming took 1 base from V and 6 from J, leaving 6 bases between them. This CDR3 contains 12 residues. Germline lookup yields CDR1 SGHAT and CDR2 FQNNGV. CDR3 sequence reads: CASSLVGAEAFF. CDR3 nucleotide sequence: TGTGCCAGCAGCTTAGTCGGCGCTGAAGCTTTCTTT.

This CDR3 reads CASSSPDPKDTQYF. As DNA, the CDR3 is TGTGCCAGCAGCTCTCCCGACCCCAAAGATACGCAGTATTTT. The V and J genes are TRBV21-1 and TRBJ2-3. TRBV21-1 represents a pseudogene. The CDR3 extends over 14 amino acids.

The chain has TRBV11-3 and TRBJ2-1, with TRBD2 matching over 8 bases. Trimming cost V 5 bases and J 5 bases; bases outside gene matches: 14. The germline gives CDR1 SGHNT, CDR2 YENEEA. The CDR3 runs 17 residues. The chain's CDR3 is CASSARLGSGGDNEQFF. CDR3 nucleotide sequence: TGTGCCAGCAGCGCCCGACTGGGAAGCGGGGGAGACAATGAGCAGTTCTTC.

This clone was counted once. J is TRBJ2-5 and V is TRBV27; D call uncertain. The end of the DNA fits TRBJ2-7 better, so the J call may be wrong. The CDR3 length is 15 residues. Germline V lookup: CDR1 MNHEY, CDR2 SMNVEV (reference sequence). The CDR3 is CASSLLAAVAYEQYF. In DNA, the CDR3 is TGTGCCAGCAGTTTACTGGCAGCCGTGGCCTACGAGCAGTACTTC.

The CDR3 loop is CASSVAGTLETQYF. In nucleotides, the CDR3 is TGTGCCAGCAGCGTAGCTGGGACTTTAGAGACCCAGTACTTC. This rearrangement joins TRBV9 to TRBJ2-5, with D possibly TRBD2 on 6 matching bases. Trimming shortened V by 0 bases and J by 4 bases, and 10 bases separated the two germline ends. Germline V gene lookup returns CDR1 SGDLS and CDR2 YYNGEE. There are 14 residues in the CDR3. Complete variable domain (other parts from reference TRBV9 and TRBJ2-5): DSGVTQTPKHLITATGQRVTLRCSPRSGDLSVYWYQQSLDQGLQFLIQYYNGEERAKGNILERFSAQQFPDLHSELNLSSLELGDSALYFCASSVAGTLETQYFGPGTRLLVL.

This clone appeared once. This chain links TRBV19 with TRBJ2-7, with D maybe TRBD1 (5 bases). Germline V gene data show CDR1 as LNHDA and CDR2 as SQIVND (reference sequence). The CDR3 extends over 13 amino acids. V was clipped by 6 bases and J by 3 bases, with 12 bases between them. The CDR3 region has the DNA TGTGCCAGTAGAGGGGTTATGAGCTACGAGCAGTACTTC. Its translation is CASRGVMSYEQYF.